The rows below give T cell receptor beta chains drawn from one sample of a study of blood T cell repertoires in COVID-19. TCRdb's copy holds only in-frame clones and misses some; the assay was immunoSEQ multiplex PCR. The sample consists of 350,000 or so clones, around nine tenths of them appearing once. Sequencing was done on a sample of peripheral blood. The receptors come from a woman in her sixties with COVID-19, enrolled during active disease. CDR3s include the opening cysteine and the closing phenylalanine or tryptophan. A clone size is listed for some rows: how often the clone was seen (once, few, many), or a class if it is expanded.

clone_size: NA
v_call: TRBV29-1
j_call: TRBJ1-2
cdr3_aa: CSVDAPGGNYGYTF

clone_size: NA
v_call: TRBV18
j_call: TRBJ1-1
cdr3_aa: CASSSRQGGDTEAFF

clone_size: once
v_call: TRBV6-5
j_call: TRBJ1-1
cdr3_aa: CASSTPDRRSTEAFF

clone_size: NA
v_call: TRBV5-1
j_call: TRBJ2-3
cdr3_aa: CASSGGTTDTQYF

clone_size: NA
v_call: TRBV6-5
j_call: TRBJ2-1
cdr3_aa: CAGATDPSIYNEQFF

clone_size: NA
v_call: TRBV6-5
j_call: TRBJ2-1
cdr3_aa: CASIETTFSYNEQFF

clone_size: few
v_call: TRBV7-3
j_call: TRBJ2-3
cdr3_aa: CASSREGTDTQYF

clone_size: NA
v_call: TRBV18
j_call: TRBJ2-4
cdr3_aa: CASSPGTAIGDIQYF

clone_size: NA
v_call: TRBV19
j_call: TRBJ2-3
cdr3_aa: CASSKGGGTDTQYF

clone_size: NA
v_call: TRBV3-1/TRBV3-2
j_call: TRBJ2-7
cdr3_aa: CASSHSGLAGGRAEQYF

clone_size: NA
v_call: TRBV5-1
j_call: TRBJ1-1
cdr3_aa: CASSTWDRPTNTEAFF

clone_size: NA
v_call: TRBV20-1
j_call: TRBJ1-1
cdr3_aa: CSAHSREAFF

clone_size: NA
v_call: TRBV20-1
j_call: TRBJ1-1
cdr3_aa: CSATMNTEAFF

clone_size: NA
v_call: TRBV19
j_call: TRBJ2-1
cdr3_aa: CASRRGGSGDEQFF

clone_size: once
v_call: TRBV19
j_call: TRBJ1-2
cdr3_aa: CASSIPQGVGGYTF

clone_size: NA
v_call: TRBV24-1
j_call: TRBJ2-5
cdr3_aa: CATRFQETQYF

clone_size: NA
v_call: TRBV18
j_call: TRBJ2-3
cdr3_aa: CASSPPTSGGPSTDTQYF

clone_size: NA
v_call: TRBV7-9
j_call: TRBJ2-1
cdr3_aa: CASSLGQGAAYNEQFF

clone_size: NA
v_call: TRBV28
j_call: TRBJ2-1
cdr3_aa: CASSGQKSSYNEQFF

clone_size: NA
v_call: TRBV6-4
j_call: TRBJ1-2
cdr3_aa: CASSDSYHGSYGYTF

clone_size: once
v_call: TRBV28
j_call: TRBJ1-4
cdr3_aa: CASSTPTNEKLFF

clone_size: NA
v_call: TRBV10-2
j_call: TRBJ1-5
cdr3_aa: CASTYRANQPQHF

clone_size: NA
v_call: TRBV7-3
j_call: TRBJ1-2
cdr3_aa: CASSPNAGEGAYGYTF

clone_size: NA
v_call: TRBV7-6
j_call: TRBJ2-5
cdr3_aa: CASSHPRGEKETQYF

clone_size: NA
v_call: TRBV27
j_call: TRBJ1-1
cdr3_aa: CASQTGGTEAFF

clone_size: NA
v_call: TRBV24-1
j_call: TRBJ2-7
cdr3_aa: CATSDLTGPEQYF

clone_size: NA
v_call: TRBV3-1/TRBV3-2
j_call: TRBJ1-2
cdr3_aa: CASSPSSNYGYTF

clone_size: NA
v_call: TRBV5-1
j_call: TRBJ2-1
cdr3_aa: CASSLGGGNYYNEQFF

clone_size: NA
v_call: TRBV27
j_call: TRBJ2-1
cdr3_aa: CASSLMGGGTYNEQFF

clone_size: NA
v_call: TRBV18
j_call: TRBJ1-1
cdr3_aa: CASSPRVRVTEAFF

clone_size: NA
v_call: TRBV9
j_call: TRBJ1-3
cdr3_aa: CASSPVRFDSGNTIYF

clone_size: NA
v_call: TRBV5-4
j_call: TRBJ1-4
cdr3_aa: CASSLAGEGKLFF

clone_size: NA
v_call: TRBV10-3
j_call: TRBJ1-1
cdr3_aa: CAISEGGPLTEAFF

clone_size: NA
v_call: TRBV15
j_call: TRBJ1-5
cdr3_aa: CATSFQGSNQPQHF

clone_size: NA
v_call: TRBV19
j_call: TRBJ2-1
cdr3_aa: CASSITSGGAGVYNEQFF

clone_size: NA
v_call: TRBV5-1
j_call: TRBJ1-6
cdr3_aa: CATRDSLNSPLHF

clone_size: once
v_call: TRBV4-2
j_call: TRBJ2-1
cdr3_aa: CASSQVGLAGGVFNEQFF

clone_size: NA
v_call: TRBV14
j_call: TRBJ2-3
cdr3_aa: CASSPRASDTQYF

clone_size: NA
v_call: TRBV7-7
j_call: TRBJ2-7
cdr3_aa: CASSLGGYYEQYF

clone_size: NA
v_call: TRBV12-5
j_call: TRBJ2-2
cdr3_aa: CASGFRVAKNTGELFF

clone_size: NA
v_call: TRBV3-1/TRBV3-2
j_call: TRBJ2-7
cdr3_aa: CASSQDRKGLAGDYEQYF

clone_size: NA
v_call: TRBV5-1
j_call: TRBJ2-2
cdr3_aa: CASSTGQSNTGELFF

clone_size: NA
v_call: TRBV5-1
j_call: TRBJ2-1
cdr3_aa: CASSLTTGTYNEQFF

clone_size: once
v_call: TRBV3-1/TRBV3-2
j_call: TRBJ1-1
cdr3_aa: CASSQGENLRNTEAFF

clone_size: NA
v_call: TRBV24-1
j_call: TRBJ2-3
cdr3_aa: CPTRGTGPPRTDTQYF

clone_size: NA
v_call: TRBV2
j_call: TRBJ1-1
cdr3_aa: CASDRGRRDTEAFF

clone_size: NA
v_call: TRBV6-5
j_call: TRBJ2-3
cdr3_aa: CASGPGDTQYF

clone_size: NA
v_call: TRBV6-5
j_call: TRBJ1-3
cdr3_aa: CASSFMSSGNTIYF

clone_size: NA
v_call: TRBV27
j_call: TRBJ1-1
cdr3_aa: CASYRGELNTEAFF

clone_size: NA
v_call: TRBV19
j_call: TRBJ2-7
cdr3_aa: CASSTNRLGEQYF

clone_size: NA
v_call: TRBV6-1
j_call: TRBJ1-2
cdr3_aa: CASSEDQAPNYGYTF